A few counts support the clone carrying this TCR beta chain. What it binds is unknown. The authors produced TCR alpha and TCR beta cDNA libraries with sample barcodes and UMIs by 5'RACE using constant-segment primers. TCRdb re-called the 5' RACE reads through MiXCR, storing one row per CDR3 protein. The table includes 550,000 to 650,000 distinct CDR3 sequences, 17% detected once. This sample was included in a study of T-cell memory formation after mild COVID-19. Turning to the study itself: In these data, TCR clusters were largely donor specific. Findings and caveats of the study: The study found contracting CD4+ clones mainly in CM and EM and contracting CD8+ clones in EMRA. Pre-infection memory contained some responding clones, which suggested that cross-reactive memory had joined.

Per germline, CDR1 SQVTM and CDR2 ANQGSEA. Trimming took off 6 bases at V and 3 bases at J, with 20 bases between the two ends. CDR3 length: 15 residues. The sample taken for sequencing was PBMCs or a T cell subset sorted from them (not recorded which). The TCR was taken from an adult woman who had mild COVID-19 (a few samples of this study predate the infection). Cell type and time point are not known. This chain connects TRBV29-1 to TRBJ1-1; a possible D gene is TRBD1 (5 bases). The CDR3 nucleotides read TGCAGCGTGGGAGCGGCGGCAGGGCGGTACACTGAAGCTTTCTTT. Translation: CSVGAAAGRYTEAFF.